This T cell receptor beta chain was obtained from a study of T-cell reconstitution after alpha-beta-depleted transplantation in children. Using unique molecular identifiers, the investigators prepared the TCRbeta library. TCRdb redid the calling of the PCR reads with MiXCR, one entry per CDR3 protein. The table includes about 610,000 distinct CDR3 sequences, about 11% detected once. The germline CDR1 and CDR2 sequences are SQVTM and ANQGSEA. The CDR3 length is 15 residues. The ends were cut back, 0 bases at V and 0 bases at J, with 11 bases in the middle. The sequence was obtained from a human donor who donated a stem cell graft to a child with acute myeloid leukemia. The specimen was PBMCs from the stem cell graft donor, collected from the stem cell graft. The chain links TRBV29-1 to TRBJ1-1; D may be TRBD1 (6 bases). The CDR3 nucleotides read TGCAGCGTTGAAGAAGGGGGGTTCATGAACACTGAAGCTTTCTTT. Its protein is CSVEEGGFMNTEAFF.